The clone carrying this T cell receptor (beta chain) was counted once. This specimen belongs to a study of blood T cell repertoires in COVID-19. Sequencing was performed with immunoSEQ multiplex PCR; in TCRdb, only in-frame clones are kept and a portion is missing. This sample has about 210,000 clones; more than 75% occur once, and the top ten carry about 13%. This CDR3 is built from 14 residues. Germline V gives CDR1 MGHRA, CDR2 YSYEKL. Trimming took off 1 base at V and 8 bases at J, with 14 bases between the two ends. The chain couples TRBV4-1 to TRBJ1-1, with D tentatively TRBD1 (5 bases). The receptor's source is a human donor in a cohort sampled during active COVID-19. Sequenced material: peripheral blood. The CDR3: CASSQGSRQREAFF. The CDR3 nucleotides are TGCGCCAGCAGCCAAGGAAGCAGACAGCGAGAAGCTTTCTTT.